This T cell receptor beta chain was found in a study of shared clonotypes between healthy human individuals (dated by TCRdb to the early 2020s). For context, the study as a whole: The cohort comprised two women and a few men aged 18 to 49 years. Per donor, three plates each were used for CD4 naive and CD4 memory, two for CD8 naive, and one for CD8 memory. To estimate repertoire size and how much clonotype sharing occurs between individuals, the study deeply sequenced the blood TCR repertoires of 5 or 6 healthy adults. To increase sequencing depth and limit assay-specific biases, TCR repertoire library preparation and sequencing were carried out by different laboratories using diverse techniques. Each donor's leukapheresis produced roughly between roughly 0.94 and 9.5 billion PBMCs. Findings and caveats that apply to the study as a whole: The genetic and exposure-history diversity represented was limited by the small number of donors. Pairwise subsampling led to the expectation that sequencing depth would affect the degree of clonotype sharing among donors. Across a handful of donors, about 5% of naive CD4, approximately 4% of naive CD8, approximately 2.5% of memory CD4, and about 0.44% of memory CD8 clonotypes were shared. Sampling was restricted to blood, and TCR repertoires in tissues likely differ from the TCR repertoires found in blood. Larger estimated clonotype richness was generally found for naive subsets than for memory subsets. Clonotypes shared by all four sorted-subset donors showed higher generation probabilities than non-shared clonotypes. Incomplete sequencing was indicated by rarefaction of sorted-subset datasets, despite the large sequencing depth.

The donors were healthy, HIV-negative adults with no recently reported acute infections or vaccinations. Only Caucasian adults living in Nashville, Tennessee, USA were represented among the donors. Magnetic negative selection was used to enrich CD4+ T cells, after which naive cells were positively selected on CD45RA and the negative fraction became the memory subset. Blood was collected by leukapheresis, and PBMCs were isolated by Ficoll-Histopaque density gradient centrifugation and then cryopreserved in liquid nitrogen vapor phase. Analytical flow cytometry was used to check the purity and quantity of each magnetically sorted T cell population. Genomic DNA was isolated from each sorted fraction and quantified by UV absorbance on a Nanodrop 2000c. The CDR3 spans 15 residues, from the cysteine through the phenylalanine. CDR3 DNA only is kept here, 45 bases in frame from base 1. V was cut back by 4 bases and J by 2 bases, leaving a gap of 12 bases between them. The CDR1 and CDR2 encoded by the germline V gene are LGHNA and YNFKEQ.

With respect to this clone: The antigen this receptor binds is unknown. No base-level quality is on record; no much larger clone is a single base apart.

TCR CDR3 regions were amplified from genomic DNA by multiplex PCR using the deep immunoSEQ assay. Genomic DNA extracted from each cell subset was distributed evenly over all wells of several immunoSEQ 96-well plates, and each plate served as one replicate. For sorted subsets, each replicate PCR was loaded with roughly 0.2 ug genomic DNA, equivalent to 30,000 or so T cell genomes. The purified libraries were quantified using a Qubit 3.0 fluorometer, sized with a Bioanalyzer 2100, and then quantified again using the KAPA Library Quantification kit. Every immunoSEQ 96-well plate was sequenced on a separate single-read 150-cycle Illumina NextSeq 550 flow cell. As for the original processing: Because the immunoSEQ output included only junctional sequences and no quality scores, the filtering could not be the same as the filtering used for full-length reads. To assign V/J genes and CDR3, sequences were annotated using PyIR, a Python wrapper for IgBLAST v1.9, with IMGT germline references. Reads were removed for weak V/J assignments (E-value above 1e-6), missing CDR3, stop codons, out-of-frame junctions, or ambiguous translated residues. V3J clonotypes were defined as sequences sharing the same inferred V gene, J gene, and CDR3 amino acid sequence. Percentage overlap between repertoires was calculated by dividing the number of shared unique clonotypes by the size of the smaller repertoire. Three approaches were used to assess repertoire richness: RTK rarefaction, the Chao1 estimator, and Recon v2.1 estimates of unobserved clonotypes. For all TCRbeta clonotypes obtained by the gDNA method from four donors, generation probabilities were computed with OLGA. TCRdb's version of the immuneACCESS table is confined to in-frame rearrangements and falls short of the full clone set. An unresolved V gene accounts for under half of the shortfall where checked; the remainder is of unknown origin. V and J calls and clone size are copied from that table; D and trimming were computed from the DNA. This sample comprises 2 million to 3 million clones, under 95% of them detected only once. The top ten hold about 0.39% of the sample.

The chain is assembled from TRBV4-2 and TRBJ2-1, with the D gene too uncertain to name. The clonotype originates from a man in his late teens or twenties in good health. Some clones in this sample may be carry-over from other donors' samples. Specimen: naive CD4+ T cells from PBMCs. Sample cell subset or site, as interpreted from the label and publication: CD45RA+ positively selected. The nucleotides are TGTGCCAGCAGCCTAGAGTACCCGACCTACAATGAGCAGTTCTTC. It specifies CASSLEYPTYNEQFF.